This TCR beta chain was identified in a study of cytomegalovirus exposure and HLA in healthy donors. Overall study results and limits: Later work found most CMV-associated TCR beta chains apparently HLA-restricted. CMV serostatus was the only immune exposure information that was available. Donors were assumed by presence/absence analyses to have roughly uniform sequencing depth. Cytomegalovirus-associated status was assigned to some 160 TCR beta chains.

The study ran its PCR with 60 Vbeta and 13 Jbeta primers. The repertoire was sequenced with immunoSEQ multiplex PCR; TCRdb's copy has only in-frame clones and lacks some. The sample carries 120,000 to 150,000 clones, roughly 80% recorded once. Trimming shortened V by 7 bases and J by 12 bases, and 17 bases separated the two germline ends. CDR3 size: 12 residues. CDR1 SGHRS and CDR2 YFSETQ come from the germline V gene. With respect to this clone: Its specificity is not known.

The sequencing sample was made of PBMCs. This sequence originates from a male donor in good health and CMV-seronegative. The chain uses TRBV5-1 and TRBJ2-1; possible D gene TRBD1, 5 bases. The CDR3 sequence: CASGLGQRGQFF. CDR3 sequence (DNA): TGCGCCAGCGGCCTAGGGCAAAGGGGGCAGTTCTTC.